This entry lists 5 T cell receptor beta chains sequenced from one sample in a study of cytomegalovirus exposure and HLA in healthy donors. Researchers ran the PCR with 60 Vbeta and 13 Jbeta primers. Generated by immunoSEQ multiplex PCR, the TCRdb table keeps only in-frame clones and is missing some. The sample yields 80,000 or so clones, around 76% seen once. Specimen: PBMCs. The receptors come from a male donor in good health and CMV-seropositive.

The chain joins TRBV7-2 to TRBJ1-1; 10 nucleotides agree with TRBD1. This CDR3 is built from 15 residues. Trimming removed 5 bases from V and 4 bases from J; junction bases left unmatched: 7. Germline-derived CDR1 and CDR2 are SGHTA and FQGNSA. As DNA, the CDR3 is TGTGCCAGCAGCACCAGACAGGGGGCGCCCACTGAAGCTTTCTTT. It is translated as CASSTRQGAPTEAFF.

This clone was counted a single time. This sequence joins TRBV2 and TRBJ1-4; possible D gene TRBD1, 6 bases. CDR1 SNHLY and CDR2 FYNNEI come from the germline V gene. The V end was cut by 4 bases, the J end by 5 bases, with 14 bases between. The CDR3 sequence is 15 residues long. DNA for the CDR3: TGTGCCAGCAGTGCTACCGGGACACCGAATGAAAAACTGTTTTTT. Its translation is CASSATGTPNEKLFF.

This sequence joins TRBV6-6 and TRBJ2-3; the D gene is possibly TRBD1 (6 bases). Germline CDR1 MNHNY, CDR2 SVGAGI (reference sequence). The CDR3 covers 16 residues. V dropped 2 bases and J dropped 0 bases, with 12 bases sitting between them. The CDR3 spells CASSYAGQTSTDTQYF. The CDR3 DNA reads as TGTGCCAGCAGTTACGCTGGACAGACTAGCACAGATACGCAGTATTTT.

This clone was found a few times. The gene calls are TRBV11-2 and TRBJ2-1; tentatively, D is TRBD1 (5 bases). There are 12 residues in the CDR3. V was clipped by 4 bases and J by 4 bases, with 5 bases between them. Per the germline V gene, CDR1 is SGHAT and CDR2 is FQNNGV. CDR3 sequence reads: CASSWTYNEQFF. CDR3 DNA: TGTGCCAGCAGCTGGACATACAATGAGCAGTTCTTC.

The CDR3 DNA follows: TGTGCCAGCACCAGGACGAACACCGGGGAGCTGTTTTTT. This translates into CASTRTNTGELFF. The chain links TRBV6-1 to TRBJ2-2, with D uncertain. V lost 7 bases to trimming and J lost 0 bases, with 6 bases between them. Germline V gene sequence: CDR1 MNHNS, CDR2 SASEGT. CDR3 length: 13 amino acids.